This T cell receptor beta chain was captured in a study of naive and memory T cell subsets. CDR1 is SGHTA and CDR2 is FQGTGA in the germline V gene. The V end was cut by 8 bases, the J end by 7 bases, with 8 bases between. CDR3 length: 11 residues. Two oligonucleotides, mixed equimolar, formed the beta constant-region primer covering TRBC1 and TRBC2. The ligated cDNA underwent four PCR rounds using SP2 and nested alpha and beta constant-region primers. TCRdb independently ran MiXCR on the UMI-ligation and nested PCR reads; one entry per CDR3 protein. The sample has about 8,000 distinct CDR3 sequences, roughly 30% seen once. This clonotype has just a few counts.

The sequenced material came from CD8+ TEMRA cells from blood. Indicated subset: effector memory re-expressing CD45RA, CD45RA+ CD27-. The receptor comes from a human donor in good health. This chain joins TRBV7-3 and TRBJ2-2, with D possibly TRBD1 on 5 matching bases. The CDR3 protein is CASAQGGELFF. The CDR3 region has the DNA TGTGCCAGCGCTCAGGGCGGGGAGCTGTTTTTT.